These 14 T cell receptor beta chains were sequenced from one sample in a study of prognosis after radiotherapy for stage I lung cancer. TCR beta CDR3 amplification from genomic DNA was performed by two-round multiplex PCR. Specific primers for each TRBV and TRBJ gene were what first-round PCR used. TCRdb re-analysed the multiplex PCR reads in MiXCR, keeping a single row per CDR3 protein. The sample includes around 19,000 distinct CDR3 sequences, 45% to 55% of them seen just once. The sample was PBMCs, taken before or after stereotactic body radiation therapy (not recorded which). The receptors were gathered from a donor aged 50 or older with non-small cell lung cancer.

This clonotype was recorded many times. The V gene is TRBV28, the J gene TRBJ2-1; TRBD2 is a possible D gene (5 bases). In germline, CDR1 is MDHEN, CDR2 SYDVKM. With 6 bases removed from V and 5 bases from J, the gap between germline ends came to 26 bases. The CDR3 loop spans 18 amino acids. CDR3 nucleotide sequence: TGTGCCAGCAGCCACAGCTCACTAGGTTCTCTCCTGGACAATGAGCAGTTCTTC. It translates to CASSHSSLGSLLDNEQFF.

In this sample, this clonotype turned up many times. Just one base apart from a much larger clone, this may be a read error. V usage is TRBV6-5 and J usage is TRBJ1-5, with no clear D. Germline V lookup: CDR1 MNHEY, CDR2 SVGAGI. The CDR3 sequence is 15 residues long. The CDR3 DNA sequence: TGTGCCAGCAGTTACACCGGCCTTAGCAATCAGCCCCGGCATTTT. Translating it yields CASSYTGLSNQPRHF.

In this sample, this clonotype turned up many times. The CDR3 spells CASTLSNEGPYEQYF. The DNA of the CDR3 is TGTGCCAGCACCCTATCAAACGAGGGTCCCTACGAGCAGTACTTC. The J gene is TRBJ2-7, the V gene TRBV7-3; weak D call: TRBD2 (5 bases). The germline V and J ends were trimmed by 7 bases and 2 bases, with 18 bases remaining between them. The CDR3 has 15 amino acids. The germline CDR1 and CDR2 sequences are SGHTA and FQGTGA.

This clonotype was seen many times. Here the CDR3 reads CASKGQRPKNEQFF. The CDR3 DNA sequence: TGTGCCAGCAAGGGACAGAGACCAAAAAATGAGCAGTTCTTC. The V gene is TRBV2, the J gene TRBJ2-1; 7 bases fit TRBD1. The germline gives CDR1 SNHLY, CDR2 FYNNEI. The CDR3 consists of 14 residues. The junction had 10 bases not matched to a gene; V was cut back by 7 bases and J by 7 bases.

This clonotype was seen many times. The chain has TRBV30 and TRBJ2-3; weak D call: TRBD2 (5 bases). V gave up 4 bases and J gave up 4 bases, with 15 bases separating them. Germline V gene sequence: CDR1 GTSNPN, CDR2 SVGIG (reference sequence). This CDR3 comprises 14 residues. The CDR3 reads CAWTATVGADTQYF. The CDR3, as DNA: TGTGCCTGGACCGCTACGGTGGGAGCAGATACGCAGTATTTT.

CDR3 nucleotides: TGTGCCAGCAGCTTGGGACAGGGGGTCGGTAGGAACACTGAAGCTTTCTTT. The encoded protein is CASSLGQGVGRNTEAFF. This chain joins TRBV9 and TRBJ1-1, with 11 positions matching TRBD1. Germline assignment: CDR1 SGDLS and CDR2 YYNGEE. Trimming cost V 4 bases and J 1 base; bases outside gene matches: 9. This CDR3 is 17 amino acids long.

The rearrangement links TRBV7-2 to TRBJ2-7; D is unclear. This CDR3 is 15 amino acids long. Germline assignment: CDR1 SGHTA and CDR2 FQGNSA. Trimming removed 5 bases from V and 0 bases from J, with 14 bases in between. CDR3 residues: CASSPFPSSSYEQYF. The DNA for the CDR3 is TGTGCCAGCAGCCCGTTCCCCTCCTCCTCCTACGAGCAGTACTTC.

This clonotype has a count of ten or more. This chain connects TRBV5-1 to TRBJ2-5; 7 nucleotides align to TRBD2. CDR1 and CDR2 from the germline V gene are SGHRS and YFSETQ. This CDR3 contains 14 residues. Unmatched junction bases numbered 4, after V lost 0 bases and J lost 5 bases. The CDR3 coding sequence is TGCGCCAGCAGCTTGGTGGGAGGGAGTGAGACCCAGTACTTC. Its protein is CASSLVGGSETQYF.

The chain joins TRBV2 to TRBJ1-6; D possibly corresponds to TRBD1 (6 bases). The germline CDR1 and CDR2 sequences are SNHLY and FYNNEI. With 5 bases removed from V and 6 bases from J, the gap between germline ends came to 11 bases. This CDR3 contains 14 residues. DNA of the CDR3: TGTGCCAGCAGTTACGTACAGGGTAATTCACCCCTCCACTTT. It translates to CASSYVQGNSPLHF.

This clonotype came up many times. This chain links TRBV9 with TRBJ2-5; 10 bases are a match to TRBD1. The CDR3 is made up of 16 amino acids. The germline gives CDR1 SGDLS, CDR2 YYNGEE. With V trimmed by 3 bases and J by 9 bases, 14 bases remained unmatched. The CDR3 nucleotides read TGTGCCAGCAGCGCCTCCGGGACAGGGGCCCCAGGGTCCCAGTACTTC. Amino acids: CASSASGTGAPGSQYF.

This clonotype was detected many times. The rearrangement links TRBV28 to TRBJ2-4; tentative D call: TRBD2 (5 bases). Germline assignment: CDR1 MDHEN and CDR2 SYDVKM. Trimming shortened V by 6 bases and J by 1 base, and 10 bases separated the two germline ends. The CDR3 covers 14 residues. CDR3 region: CASSPRRAKNIQYF. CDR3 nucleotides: TGTGCCAGCAGCCCTCGGAGGGCCAAAAACATTCAGTACTTC. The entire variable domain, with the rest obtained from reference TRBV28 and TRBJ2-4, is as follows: DVKVTQSSRYLVKRTGEKVFLECVQDMDHENMFWYRQDPGLGLRLIYFSYDVKMKEKGDIPEGYSVSREKKERFSLILESASTNQTSMYLCASSPRRAKNIQYFGAGTRLSVL.

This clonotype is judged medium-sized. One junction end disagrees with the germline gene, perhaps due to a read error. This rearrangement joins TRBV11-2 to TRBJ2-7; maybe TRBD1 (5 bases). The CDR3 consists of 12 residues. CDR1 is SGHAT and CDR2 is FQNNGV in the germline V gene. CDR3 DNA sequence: TGTGCCAGCAGTTTAGGGGTCTACGAGCAGTACTTC. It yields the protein CASSLGVYEQYF.

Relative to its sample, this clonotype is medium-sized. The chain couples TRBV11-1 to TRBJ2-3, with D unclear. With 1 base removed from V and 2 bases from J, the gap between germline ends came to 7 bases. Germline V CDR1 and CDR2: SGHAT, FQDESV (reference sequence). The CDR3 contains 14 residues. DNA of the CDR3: TGTGCCAGCAGCTTAGACATTTACACAGATACGCAGTATTTT. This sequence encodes CASSLDIYTDTQYF.

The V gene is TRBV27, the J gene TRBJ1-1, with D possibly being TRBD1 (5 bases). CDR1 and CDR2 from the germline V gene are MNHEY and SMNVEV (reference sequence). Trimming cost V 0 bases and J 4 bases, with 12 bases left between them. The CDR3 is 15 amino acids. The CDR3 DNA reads TGTGCCAGCAGTTTATCCCCAGGGATGGGCACTGAAGCTTTCTTT. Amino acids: CASSLSPGMGTEAFF.